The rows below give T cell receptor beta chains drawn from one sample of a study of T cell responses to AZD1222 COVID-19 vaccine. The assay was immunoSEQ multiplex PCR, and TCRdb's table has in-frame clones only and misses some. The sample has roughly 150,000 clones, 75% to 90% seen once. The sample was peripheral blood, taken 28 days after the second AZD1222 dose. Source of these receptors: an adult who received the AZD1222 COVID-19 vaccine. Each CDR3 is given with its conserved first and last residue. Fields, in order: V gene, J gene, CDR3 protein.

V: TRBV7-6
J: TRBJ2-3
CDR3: CASSLIAEGTDTQYF

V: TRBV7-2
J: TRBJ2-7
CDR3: CASSPRGGPPYEQYF

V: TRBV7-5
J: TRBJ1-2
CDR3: CARSAPPQLGYTF

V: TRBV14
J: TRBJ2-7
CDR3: CASSQISRQGLYF

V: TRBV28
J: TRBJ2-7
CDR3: CASSLGRERDEQYF

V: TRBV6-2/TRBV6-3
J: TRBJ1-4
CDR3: CASSAGAVGKLFF

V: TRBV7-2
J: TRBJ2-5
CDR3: CASSLDGTGVIGTQYF

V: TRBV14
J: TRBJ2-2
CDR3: CASSQEFRQGATGELFF

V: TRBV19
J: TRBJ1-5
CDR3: CASTLQGGGQPQHF

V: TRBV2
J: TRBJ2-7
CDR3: CASSRQGAYEQYF

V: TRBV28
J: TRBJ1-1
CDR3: CASSLRQGVNTEAFF

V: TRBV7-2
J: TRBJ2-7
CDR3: CASSLIGGRAREQYF

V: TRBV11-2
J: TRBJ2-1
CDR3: CASSLDPPRSNEQFF

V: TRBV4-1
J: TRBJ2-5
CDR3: CASSLPTGNGETQYF

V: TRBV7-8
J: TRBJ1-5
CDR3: CASGTGLDQPQHF

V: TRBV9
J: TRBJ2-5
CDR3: CASSVGFGTYQETQYF

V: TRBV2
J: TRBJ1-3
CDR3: CARSGSTGNTIYF

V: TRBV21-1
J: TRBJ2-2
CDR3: CASSKETSAHTGELFF

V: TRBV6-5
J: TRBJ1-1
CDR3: CASIRDRVKTEAFF

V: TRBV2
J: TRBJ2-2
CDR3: CATANTGELFF

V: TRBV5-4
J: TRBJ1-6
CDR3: CASSSGHPSSYNSPLHF

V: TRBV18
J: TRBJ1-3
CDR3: CASSPDRGKGNTIYF

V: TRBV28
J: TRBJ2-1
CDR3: CASSRPGSSYNEQFF

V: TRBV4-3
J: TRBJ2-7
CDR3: CASSQVYGGEQYF

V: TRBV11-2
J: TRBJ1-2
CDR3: CASSTVINYGYTF

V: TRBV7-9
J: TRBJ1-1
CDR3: CASSLDGGAEAFF